This TCR beta chain is from a study of long-term antiretroviral therapy in people with HIV. A word on this clone: Its antigen is currently unknown.

Samples were assayed with immunoSEQ v3.0 at survey level. The study targeted 40,000-50,000 T-cell genomes per sample in sequencing. Clones were sequenced by immunoSEQ multiplex PCR, and TCRdb holds only the in-frame ones, with some missing. The table lists just over 15,000 clones, about 80% of them singletons. Findings and caveats of the study: Spans of CDR3 length were tighter for HIV repertoires than for controls.

The origin of this receptor is a man aged 40-55 years with HIV. This material consisted of unsorted PBMCs, taken just before starting antiretroviral therapy.

CDR3 in DNA: TGTGCCTGGAGTGGGATACCCCCAAATACGCAGTATTTT. It translates to CAWSGIPPNTQYF. V and J are TRBV30 and TRBJ2-3; D unclear. This CDR3 is 13 amino acids long. Germline CDR1 is GTSNPN and CDR2 is SVGIG (reference sequence). The germline V and J ends were trimmed by 1 base and 7 bases, with 12 bases remaining between them.